Listed below are T cell receptor beta chains from one sample, sequenced in a study of PD-1 blockade in classical Hodgkin lymphoma. Using immunoSEQ multiplex PCR, the repertoire was profiled, and TCRdb retains in-frame clones only, with some absent. The table lists about 4,800 clones, over 60% of them singletons. The material was CD4+ T cells from blood, obtained before the fourth cycle of nivolumab. The source is a human donor with classical Hodgkin lymphoma. The CDR3 runs from the conserved cysteine through the conserved F or W. Fields, in order: clone size, D gene, J gene, V gene, CDR3 DNA, CDR3 protein. A D gene is named only where the DNA matches it firmly. Clone size is not always given. Where it is, it says once, few, many or a class for expanded clones.

- - TRBJ1-1 TRBV28 TGTGCCAGCAGGATATCCGAGGGCACTGAAGCTTTCTTT CASRISEGTEAFF
few - TRBJ1-2 TRBV27 TGTGCCAGCAGTCACGGGACCTATGGCTACACCTTC CASSHGTYGYTF
- - TRBJ1-2 TRBV4-2 TGTGCCAGCAGCCAAGAGGGAATTAACTATGGCTACACCTTC CASSQEGINYGYTF
- TRBD1 TRBJ2-7 TRBV15 TGTGCCACCAGCAGCGGACAGGGCAACATCTACGAGCAGTACTTC CATSSGQGNIYEQYF
- - TRBJ2-7 TRBV27 TGTGCCAGCAGCCCCTTCGAATTCACCTACGAGCAGTACTTC CASSPFEFTYEQYF
few - TRBJ2-1 TRBV9 TGTGCCAGCAGCGTAGGGCTCACAGACAATGAGCAGTTCTTC CASSVGLTDNEQFF
- - TRBJ1-3 TRBV5-5 TGTGCCAGCAGCTCCCTCCGGTCAGGGTCTGGAAACACCATATATTTT CASSSLRSGSGNTIYF
- - TRBJ1-6 TRBV28 TGTGCCAGCAGTTTATGGACTTTCGACATTTATAATTCACCCCTCCACTTT CASSLWTFDIYNSPLHF
few TRBD1 TRBJ2-2 TRBV18 TGTGCCAGCTCACCCCGAACAGGGGGCGCGAACACCGGGGAGCTGTTTTTT CASSPRTGGANTGELFF
- - TRBJ2-3 TRBV4-3 TGCGCCAGCAGCCGGGGGGGCGGCACAGATACGCAGTATTTT CASSRGGGTDTQYF
- TRBD2 TRBJ2-2 TRBV4-1 TGCGCCAGCAGCCAAGATAGTACTAGCGGAAACACCGGGGAGCTGTTTTTT CASSQDSTSGNTGELFF
- - TRBJ1-1 TRBV20-1 TGCAGTGCCGCCCTGTTTGCTTTCTTT CSAALFAFF
- - TRBJ1-2 TRBV7-9 TGTGCCAGCAGCTTCAACACCTACTATGGCTACACCTTC CASSFNTYYGYTF
few - TRBJ1-1 TRBV6-1 TGTGCCAGCAGTGAAGATCCACAAGGGAACACTGAAGCTTTCTTT CASSEDPQGNTEAFF
- - TRBJ1-1 TRBV7-2 TGTGCCAGCAGCCCTAGGAGCGGGGAGAACACTGAAGCTTTCTTT CASSPRSGENTEAFF
- - TRBJ1-1 TRBV10-2 TGCGCCAGCACACGGAACACTGAAGCTTTCTTT CASTRNTEAFF
- - TRBJ1-3 TRBV7-2 TGTGCCAGCGGTCCAATGGGACGGTCTGGAAACACCATATATTTT CASGPMGRSGNTIYF
few - TRBJ1-5 TRBV28 TGTGCCAGCAGCGCGGCGGGGGCGATCAATCAGCCCCAGCATTTT CASSAAGAINQPQHF
- - TRBJ2-2 TRBV4-1 TGCGCCAGCAGCCTCCCCAGAGCAGGGGGGCCCCCGAACACCGGGGAGCTGTTTTTT CASSLPRAGGPPNTGELFF
- TRBD2 TRBJ2-3 TRBV28 TGTGCCAGCAGCTCCCTAGCGGGGGGGACAGATACGCAGTATTTT CASSSLAGGTDTQYF
few - TRBJ1-3 TRBV2 TGTGCCAGCAGACCTCACAGGAGCTCTGGAAACACCATATATTTT CASRPHRSSGNTIYF
- - TRBJ1-3 TRBV6-6 TGTGCCAGCAGTTACGACTCGAGCTCTGGAAACACCATATATTTT CASSYDSSSGNTIYF
- TRBD2 TRBJ2-3 TRBV27 TGTGCCAGCAGGGCCTATAGCGGGGTCACAGATACGCAGTATTTT CASRAYSGVTDTQYF
- - TRBJ2-7 TRBV5-3 TGTGCCAGAAGCTTCGATGTAAGGGGGAAGGACGAGCAGTACTTC CARSFDVRGKDEQYF
- TRBD1 TRBJ1-5 TRBV28 TGTGCCAGCAGTCCCGGACAGGGGGACCCCAGCTATCAGCCCCAGCATTTT CASSPGQGDPSYQPQHF
- - TRBJ2-1 TRBV9 TGTGCCAGCAGCGTAGGAGGTGGCGTCGCCTACAATGAGCAGTTCTTC CASSVGGGVAYNEQFF
- - TRBJ1-2 TRBV5-4 TGTGCCAGCAGCCAAGAGGGAATTAACTATGGCTACACCTTC CASSQEGINYGYTF
- TRBD1 TRBJ1-2 TRBV28 TGTGCCAGCAGAGAGGGACAGGGGAACTATGGCTACACCTTC CASREGQGNYGYTF
- - TRBJ1-5 TRBV7-2 TGTGCCAGCAGCTTAGTGTTGGGCAGGGATCAGAATCAGCCCCAGCATTTT CASSLVLGRDQNQPQHF
- TRBD1 TRBJ1-2 TRBV2 TGTGCCAGCGATTGGACAGGGTATGGCTACACCTTC CASDWTGYGYTF
- - TRBJ1-1 TRBV27 TGTGCCAGCAGTACCCTTGACCCGGGCACTGAAGCTTTCTTT CASSTLDPGTEAFF
- TRBD2 TRBJ2-7 TRBV5-6 TGTGCCAGCAGCTTCGGACTAGCGGGGGGCCGTTTCGACGAGCAGTACTTC CASSFGLAGGRFDEQYF
once TRBD1 TRBJ1-2 TRBV4-3 TGCGCCAGCAGCCGGGACAGGAGGCAAAATTCCGGTGGCTACACCTTC CASSRDRRQNSGGYTF
- TRBD1 TRBJ2-4 TRBV4-2 TGTGCCAGCAGCCTCCCGGACAGGGTATTTTTC CASSLPDRVFF
- - TRBJ2-6 TRBV5-4 TGTGCCAGCAGCTTAGGGGGGGCCTCCTCTGGGGCCAACGTCCTGACTTTC CASSLGGASSGANVLTF
- - TRBJ2-7 TRBV28 TGTGCCAGCACTGCCGTACCCACCTACGAGCAGTACTTC CASTAVPTYEQYF
- - TRBJ2-5 TRBV7-6 TGTGCCAGCAGCTTAGCCACTAGGATCGAGACCCAGTACTTC CASSLATRIETQYF
few - TRBJ1-6 TRBV5-4 TGTGCCAGCAGCCCCGACAGTAATTCACCCCTCCACTTT CASSPDSNSPLHF
large - TRBJ2-7 TRBV4-3 TGCGCCAGCAGCCAAGAGGTCTTTCGGGTCATCCCCCCCTACGAGCAGTACTTC CASSQEVFRVIPPYEQYF
- - TRBJ1-6 TRBV6-5 TGTGCCAGCAGTCTCGAGCTAGGGGCTAATTCACCCCTCCACTTT CASSLELGANSPLHF
once - TRBJ1-5 TRBV19 TGTGCCAGTAGTATAGGACAGCATAGCAATCAGCCCCAGCATTTT CASSIGQHSNQPQHF
- - TRBJ1-1 TRBV29-1 TGCAGCGCCCGGACGGACTTAAGGAGCACTGAAGCTTTCTTT CSARTDLRSTEAFF
- - TRBJ2-5 TRBV7-2 TGTGCCAGCAGCCTCGCTGGAGAGACCCAGTACTTC CASSLAGETQYF
- TRBD2 TRBJ2-3 TRBV7-2 TGTGCCAGCAGCTTAGCGCCTAGCGGGGGGAGGGCAGATACGCAGTATTTT CASSLAPSGGRADTQYF
- - TRBJ2-2 TRBV5-6 TGTGCCAGCAGCAGGGGGGAGTACACCGGGGAGCTGTTTTTT CASSRGEYTGELFF
- TRBD1 TRBJ2-3 TRBV5-1 TGCGCCAGCACCCGGGGAGTGGGGACAGGGGCACCCGTGAGCACAGATACGCAGTATTTT CASTRGVGTGAPVSTDTQYF